The rows below give T cell receptor beta chains drawn from one sample of a study of T cell responses to AZD1222 COVID-19 vaccine. Here immunoSEQ multiplex PCR was the method, and the copy in TCRdb shows in-frame clones only, minus some. The repertoire holds 150,000 to 200,000 clones, with 91% as singletons. The sequenced sample was peripheral blood, obtained on day 0 of AZD1222 vaccination. The source is an adult in good health. Each CDR3 is given with its conserved first and last residue. The D gene is left open where the match is weak. For some rows the clone size is stated as once, few or many, or as a class when expanded; others skip it.

D gene: TRBD1; V gene: TRBV29-1; CDR3 length: 13; clone size: NA; J gene: TRBJ2-7; CDR3 protein: CSVRRTGAYEQYF; CDR3 DNA: TGCAGCGTTCGAAGGACAGGGGCCTACGAGCAGTACTTC
D gene: TRBD1; V gene: TRBV7-2; CDR3 length: 13; clone size: NA; J gene: TRBJ1-3; CDR3 protein: CASSVRTGDTIYF; CDR3 DNA: TGTGCCAGCAGCGTCAGAACAGGGGACACCATATATTTT
D gene: TRBD2; V gene: TRBV6-4; CDR3 length: 16; clone size: NA; J gene: TRBJ2-1; CDR3 protein: CASSDLGLAVRDEQFF; CDR3 DNA: TGTGCCAGCAGTGACCTCGGGCTAGCGGTTAGGGATGAGCAGTTCTTC
D gene: NA; V gene: TRBV5-6; CDR3 length: 14; clone size: NA; J gene: TRBJ1-1; CDR3 protein: CASSLAGGQGEAFF; CDR3 DNA: TGTGCCAGCAGCTTGGCCGGAGGGCAGGGTGAAGCTTTCTTT
D gene: NA; V gene: TRBV19; CDR3 length: 14; clone size: NA; J gene: TRBJ1-1; CDR3 protein: CASSIQGMNTEAFF; CDR3 DNA: TGTGCCAGTAGTATCCAGGGGATGAACACTGAAGCTTTCTTT
D gene: NA; V gene: TRBV30; CDR3 length: 15; clone size: NA; J gene: TRBJ2-3; CDR3 protein: CASTVGQGSTDTQYF; CDR3 DNA: TGTGCCTCGACGGTGGGGCAGGGATCCACAGATACGCAGTATTTT
D gene: NA; V gene: TRBV7-9; CDR3 length: 14; clone size: NA; J gene: TRBJ1-6; CDR3 protein: CASSRDSPNSPLHF; CDR3 DNA: TGTGCCAGCAGCCGGGACTCGCCCAACTCACCCCTCCACTTT
D gene: TRBD1; V gene: TRBV28; CDR3 length: 17; clone size: NA; J gene: TRBJ1-5; CDR3 protein: CASSSRRQGRVNQPQHF; CDR3 DNA: TGTGCCAGCAGTTCCAGACGACAGGGTAGGGTCAATCAGCCCCAGCATTTT
D gene: NA; V gene: TRBV6-2/TRBV6-3; CDR3 length: 13; clone size: NA; J gene: TRBJ2-5; CDR3 protein: CASSYSNPETQYF; CDR3 DNA: TGTGCCAGCAGTTACTCGAACCCAGAGACCCAGTACTTC
D gene: NA; V gene: TRBV5-1; CDR3 length: 15; clone size: NA; J gene: TRBJ1-4; CDR3 protein: CASSRADAKNEKLFF; CDR3 DNA: TGCGCCAGCAGCAGGGCGGACGCTAAAAATGAAAAACTGTTTTTT
D gene: TRBD2; V gene: TRBV7-2; CDR3 length: 14; clone size: few; J gene: TRBJ2-3; CDR3 protein: CASSFAGGTDTQYF; CDR3 DNA: TGTGCCAGCAGCTTTGCGGGAGGAACAGATACGCAGTATTTT
D gene: NA; V gene: TRBV28; CDR3 length: 16; clone size: NA; J gene: TRBJ1-6; CDR3 protein: CASSPQIRIRNSPLHF; CDR3 DNA: TGTGCCAGCAGCCCGCAAATCAGGATAAGGAATTCACCCCTCCACTTT
D gene: NA; V gene: TRBV6-6; CDR3 length: 14; clone size: NA; J gene: TRBJ1-4; CDR3 protein: CASSYSRGSEKLFF; CDR3 DNA: TGTGCCAGCAGTTACTCGAGAGGGAGTGAAAAACTGTTTTTT
D gene: TRBD1; V gene: TRBV6-5; CDR3 length: 12; clone size: once; J gene: TRBJ1-4; CDR3 protein: CASGDRGAKLFF; CDR3 DNA: TGTGCCAGCGGGGACAGGGGTGCAAAACTGTTTTTT
D gene: NA; V gene: TRBV19; CDR3 length: 19; clone size: NA; J gene: TRBJ1-5; CDR3 protein: CASSPSTGTSPISNQPQHF; CDR3 DNA: TGTGCCAGTAGTCCTTCGACTGGGACCTCCCCAATTAGCAATCAGCCCCAGCATTTT
D gene: NA; V gene: TRBV6-5; CDR3 length: 14; clone size: NA; J gene: TRBJ1-4; CDR3 protein: CASSYDGGNEKLFF; CDR3 DNA: TGTGCCAGCAGTTACGACGGAGGTAATGAAAAACTGTTTTTT
D gene: TRBD1; V gene: TRBV7-9; CDR3 length: 15; clone size: NA; J gene: TRBJ2-3; CDR3 protein: CASSFRDRGTDTQYF; CDR3 DNA: TGTGCCAGCAGCTTCCGGGACAGGGGAACAGATACGCAGTATTTT
D gene: NA; V gene: TRBV2; CDR3 length: 15; clone size: NA; J gene: TRBJ2-1; CDR3 protein: CASSIVFGTTGEQFF; CDR3 DNA: TGTGCCAGCAGTATCGTCTTCGGGACAACAGGTGAGCAGTTCTTC
D gene: NA; V gene: TRBV11-2; CDR3 length: 14; clone size: NA; J gene: TRBJ2-7; CDR3 protein: CASSLDPGSYEQYF; CDR3 DNA: TGTGCCAGCAGCTTAGATCCCGGATCCTACGAGCAGTACTTC
D gene: TRBD2; V gene: TRBV5-6; CDR3 length: 16; clone size: NA; J gene: TRBJ2-1; CDR3 protein: CASSPGVGLADNEQFF; CDR3 DNA: TGTGCCAGCAGCCCGGGGGTGGGACTAGCGGATAATGAGCAGTTCTTC
D gene: NA; V gene: TRBV11-2; CDR3 length: 14; clone size: NA; J gene: TRBJ1-6; CDR3 protein: CASRNQQGSSPLHF; CDR3 DNA: TGTGCCAGCAGAAATCAACAGGGAAGCTCACCCCTCCACTTT
D gene: NA; V gene: TRBV13; CDR3 length: 15; clone size: NA; J gene: TRBJ2-7; CDR3 protein: CASSLEASRTYEQYF; CDR3 DNA: TGTGCCAGCAGCTTAGAGGCGTCCCGTACCTACGAGCAGTACTTC
D gene: TRBD1; V gene: TRBV6-1; CDR3 length: 18; clone size: once; J gene: TRBJ1-1; CDR3 protein: CASSDPRGQGGTGTEAFF; CDR3 DNA: TGTGCCAGCAGTGACCCGAGGGGGCAGGGAGGGACGGGGACTGAAGCTTTCTTT
D gene: TRBD1; V gene: TRBV2; CDR3 length: 15; clone size: NA; J gene: TRBJ1-5; CDR3 protein: CASSDTGTVNQPQHF; CDR3 DNA: TGTGCCAGCAGCGACACCGGGACAGTCAATCAGCCCCAGCATTTT
D gene: NA; V gene: TRBV7-2; CDR3 length: 12; clone size: few; J gene: TRBJ2-7; CDR3 protein: CASSWTDYEQYF; CDR3 DNA: TGTGCCAGCAGCTGGACTGACTACGAGCAGTACTTC
D gene: NA; V gene: TRBV7-2; CDR3 length: 13; clone size: NA; J gene: TRBJ1-2; CDR3 protein: CASSLRGGYGYTF; CDR3 DNA: TGTGCCAGCAGCTTAAGGGGTGGCTATGGCTACACCTTC
D gene: NA; V gene: TRBV3-1/TRBV3-2; CDR3 length: 12; clone size: NA; J gene: TRBJ1-1; CDR3 protein: CASSQTGLEAFF; CDR3 DNA: TGTGCCAGCAGCCAAACAGGGTTGGAGGCTTTCTTT
D gene: NA; V gene: TRBV4-1; CDR3 length: 13; clone size: NA; J gene: TRBJ1-6; CDR3 protein: CASSLGVEAPLHF; CDR3 DNA: TGCGCCAGCAGCCTGGGCGTGGAGGCACCCCTCCACTTT
D gene: TRBD2; V gene: TRBV24-1; CDR3 length: 19; clone size: once; J gene: TRBJ2-1; CDR3 protein: CATSDSGLAGGPVANEQFF; CDR3 DNA: TGTGCCACCAGTGATTCGGGACTAGCGGGGGGGCCGGTTGCGAATGAGCAGTTCTTC
D gene: NA; V gene: TRBV15; CDR3 length: 15; clone size: NA; J gene: TRBJ2-7; CDR3 protein: CATSRALGGGNEQYF; CDR3 DNA: TGTGCCACCAGCAGAGCCCTGGGAGGGGGAAACGAGCAGTACTTC
D gene: TRBD2; V gene: TRBV6-4; CDR3 length: 14; clone size: NA; J gene: TRBJ2-1; CDR3 protein: CASSIAGDVDEQFF; CDR3 DNA: TGTGCCAGCAGTATAGCGGGAGACGTCGATGAGCAGTTCTTC
D gene: NA; V gene: TRBV4-1; CDR3 length: 16; clone size: NA; J gene: TRBJ1-3; CDR3 protein: CASSQVSRLIGNTIYF; CDR3 DNA: TGCGCCAGCAGCCAAGTGTCTCGGTTGATTGGAAACACCATATATTTT
D gene: TRBD1; V gene: TRBV7-2; CDR3 length: 15; clone size: once; J gene: TRBJ2-3; CDR3 protein: CASSLAPGQGYTQYF; CDR3 DNA: TGTGCCAGCAGCTTAGCGCCCGGACAGGGTTATACGCAGTATTTT
D gene: NA; V gene: TRBV7-8; CDR3 length: 15; clone size: NA; J gene: TRBJ2-1; CDR3 protein: CASSLDSTAPNEQFF; CDR3 DNA: TGTGCCAGCAGCTTAGACTCGACAGCCCCTAATGAGCAGTTCTTC
D gene: NA; V gene: TRBV4-3; CDR3 length: 17; clone size: NA; J gene: TRBJ2-3; CDR3 protein: CASSQDGLALSTDTQYF; CDR3 DNA: TGCGCCAGCAGCCAAGACGGTCTAGCCCTAAGCACAGATACGCAGTATTTT
D gene: NA; V gene: TRBV27; CDR3 length: 15; clone size: NA; J gene: TRBJ2-5; CDR3 protein: CASSLVGGRQETQYF; CDR3 DNA: TGTGCCAGCAGTTTAGTGGGAGGCCGCCAAGAGACCCAGTACTTC